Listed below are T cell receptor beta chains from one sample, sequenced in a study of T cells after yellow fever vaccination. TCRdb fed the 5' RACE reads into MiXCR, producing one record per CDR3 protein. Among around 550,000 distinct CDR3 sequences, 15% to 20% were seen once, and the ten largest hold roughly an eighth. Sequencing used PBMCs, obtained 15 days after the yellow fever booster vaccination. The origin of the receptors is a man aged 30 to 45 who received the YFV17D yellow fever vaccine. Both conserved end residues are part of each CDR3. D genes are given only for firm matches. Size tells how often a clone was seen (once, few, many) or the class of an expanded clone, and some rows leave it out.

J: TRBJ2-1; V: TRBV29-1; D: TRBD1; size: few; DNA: TGCAGCGTTTCGGACAGGGGTGGCAATGAGCAGTTCTTC; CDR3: CSVSDRGGNEQFF
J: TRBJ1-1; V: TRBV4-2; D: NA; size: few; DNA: TGTGCCAGCAGCCAAGATATGGGGGGAGGGATGAACACTGAAGCTTTCTTT; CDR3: CASSQDMGGGMNTEAFF
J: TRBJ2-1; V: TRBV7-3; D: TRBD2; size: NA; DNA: TGTGCCAGCAGCTTATTCGAGCGGGGCTCCTACAATGAGCAGTTCTTC; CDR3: CASSLFERGSYNEQFF
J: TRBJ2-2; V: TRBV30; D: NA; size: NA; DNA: TGTGCCTGGAACCAAGTGGGGAAATCGAACACCGGGGAGCTGTTTTTT; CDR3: CAWNQVGKSNTGELFF
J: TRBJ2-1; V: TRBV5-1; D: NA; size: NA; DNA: TGCGCCAGCAGCTTGGATCGGGGAGGCAACAATGAGCAGTTCTTC; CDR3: CASSLDRGGNNEQFF
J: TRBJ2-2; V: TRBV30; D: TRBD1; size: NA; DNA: TGTGCCTGGAGTGGACAGGGGGCTTATTTCGGGGAGCTGTTTTTT; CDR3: CAWSGQGAYFGELFF
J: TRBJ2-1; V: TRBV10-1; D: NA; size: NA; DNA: TGCGCCAGCAGTGAGGTGGTGCGTTCCTACAATGAGCAGTTCTTC; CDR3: CASSEVVRSYNEQFF
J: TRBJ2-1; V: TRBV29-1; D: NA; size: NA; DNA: TGCAGCGTTCGGTCGGTCTCCTACAATGAGCAGTTCTTC; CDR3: CSVRSVSYNEQFF
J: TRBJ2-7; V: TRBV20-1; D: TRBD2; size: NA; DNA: TGCAGTGCTAGCCCCGGCGGGAGACCCTACGAGCAGTACTTC; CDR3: CSASPGGRPYEQYF
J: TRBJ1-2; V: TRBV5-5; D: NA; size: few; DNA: TGTGCCAGCAGCTTGGTACAGCCTAATGGCTACACCTTC; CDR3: CASSLVQPNGYTF
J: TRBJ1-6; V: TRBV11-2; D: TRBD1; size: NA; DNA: TGTGCCAGCAGCTTAGTCTGGGCCGGGACAGGGGCTTATTCACCCCTCCACTTT; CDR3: CASSLVWAGTGAYSPLHF
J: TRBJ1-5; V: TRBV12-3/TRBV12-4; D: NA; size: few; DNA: TGTGCCAGCAGTTCCCAGACCCTAGGTAATCAGCCCCAGCATTTT; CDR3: CASSSQTLGNQPQHF
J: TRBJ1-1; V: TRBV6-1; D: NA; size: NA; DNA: TGTGCCAGCAGCCTACTTCGGCTCAGGAACACTGAAGCTTTCTTT; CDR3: CASSLLRLRNTEAFF
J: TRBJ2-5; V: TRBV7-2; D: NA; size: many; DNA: TGTGCCAGCAGCTTAGCGGGCTTGAGGGAGACCCAGTACTTC; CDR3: CASSLAGLRETQYF
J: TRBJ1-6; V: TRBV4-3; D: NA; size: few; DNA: TGCGCCAGCTCTAGCGATGGGTCCTATAATTCACCCCTCCACTTT; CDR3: CASSSDGSYNSPLHF
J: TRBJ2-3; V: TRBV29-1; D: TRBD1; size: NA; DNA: TGCAGCGCAGAGGGACAGGGGGACGCAGATACGCAGTATTTT; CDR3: CSAEGQGDADTQYF
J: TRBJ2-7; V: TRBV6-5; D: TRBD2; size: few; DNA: TGTGCCAGCAGTTACTCTGGACTAGCGGGGTACGAGCAGTACTTC; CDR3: CASSYSGLAGYEQYF
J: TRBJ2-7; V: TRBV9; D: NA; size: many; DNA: TGTGCCAGCAGCGTAGGACCGACCTACGAGCAGTACTTC; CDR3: CASSVGPTYEQYF
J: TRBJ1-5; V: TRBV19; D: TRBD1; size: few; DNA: TGTGCCAGCGCCGGGACAGGGGGCTACGGCAATCAGCCCCAGCATTTT; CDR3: CASAGTGGYGNQPQHF
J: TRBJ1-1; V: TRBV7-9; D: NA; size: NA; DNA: TGTGCCAGCAGCTTAGCTGTTGAGTTATCTGAAGCTTTCTTT; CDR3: CASSLAVELSEAFF
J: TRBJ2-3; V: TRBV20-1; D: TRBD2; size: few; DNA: TGCAGTGCCAGGGAGGGGTTGGATACGCAGTATTTT; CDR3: CSAREGLDTQYF
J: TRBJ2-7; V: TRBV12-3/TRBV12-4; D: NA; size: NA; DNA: TGTGCCAGCAGTTTTTATCATGGGGACGAGAACTACGAGCAGTACTTC; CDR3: CASSFYHGDENYEQYF
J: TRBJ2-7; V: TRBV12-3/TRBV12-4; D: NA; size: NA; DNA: TGTGCCAGCGCGTCCTACACCTACGAGCAGTACTTC; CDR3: CASASYTYEQYF
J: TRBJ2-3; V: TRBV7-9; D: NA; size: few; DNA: TGTGCCAGCAGACGTAGACTAGGAGGAACAGATACGCAGTATTTT; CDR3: CASRRRLGGTDTQYF
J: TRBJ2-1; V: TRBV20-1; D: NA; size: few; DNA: TGCAGTGCTAGAGCGACAGGCTACAATGAGCAGTTCTTC; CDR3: CSARATGYNEQFF
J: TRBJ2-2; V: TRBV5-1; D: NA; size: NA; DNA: TGCGCCAGCAGCTTCATCCGGACCGGGGAGCTGTTTTTT; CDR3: CASSFIRTGELFF
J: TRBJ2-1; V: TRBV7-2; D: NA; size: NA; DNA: TGTGCCAGCAGACTAGGTGGAGGTGAGCAGTTCTTC; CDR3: CASRLGGGEQFF
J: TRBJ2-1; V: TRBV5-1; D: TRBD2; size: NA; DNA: TGCGCCAGCAGGACTAGCGGGAGATCCTACAATGAGCAGTTCTTC; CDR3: CASRTSGRSYNEQFF
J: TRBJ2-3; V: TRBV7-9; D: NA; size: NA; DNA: TGTGCCAGAGAGGTAGTAGGCACAGATACGCAGTATTTT; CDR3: CAREVVGTDTQYF
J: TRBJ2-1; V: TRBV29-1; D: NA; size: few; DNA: TGCAGCGTTGCGGGGGGCCACAATGAGCAGTTCTTC; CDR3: CSVAGGHNEQFF
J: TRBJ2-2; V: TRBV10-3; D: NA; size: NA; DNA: TGTGCCACGGAGATGGACGGAAACACCGGGGAGCTGTTTTTT; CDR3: CATEMDGNTGELFF
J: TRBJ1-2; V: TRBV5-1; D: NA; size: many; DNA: TGCGCCAGCAGCACCCTGACAGCGGACTATGGCTACACCTTC; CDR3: CASSTLTADYGYTF
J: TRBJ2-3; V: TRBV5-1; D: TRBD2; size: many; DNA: TGCGCCAGCTTCCGAGAGGCGGGACTAGCAGCCCGAGATACGCAGTATTTT; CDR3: CASFREAGLAARDTQYF
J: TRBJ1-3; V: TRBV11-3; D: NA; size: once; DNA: TGTGCCAGCAGCTTAGGAGGGGCCGGCGGAAACACCATATATTTT; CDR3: CASSLGGAGGNTIYF
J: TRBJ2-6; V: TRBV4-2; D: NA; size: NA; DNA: TGTGCCAGCAGCCAAGAGGAAGGGCGTCGTCCCAACGTCCTGACTTTC; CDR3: CASSQEEGRRPNVLTF
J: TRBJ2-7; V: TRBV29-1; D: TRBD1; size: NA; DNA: TGCAGCGTTGGGACAGGGGTCAACGAGCAGTACTTC; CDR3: CSVGTGVNEQYF
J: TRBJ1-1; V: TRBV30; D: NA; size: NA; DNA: TGTGCCTGGACTGGAGGGATTGGAGCTTTCTTT; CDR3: CAWTGGIGAFF
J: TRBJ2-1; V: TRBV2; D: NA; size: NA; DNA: TGTGCCAGCAGCTGGACAGCCATAAATGAGCAGTTCTTC; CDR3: CASSWTAINEQFF
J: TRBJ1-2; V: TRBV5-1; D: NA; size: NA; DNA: TGCGCCAGCAGGTCGTATGACAACTATGGCTACACCTTC; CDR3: CASRSYDNYGYTF
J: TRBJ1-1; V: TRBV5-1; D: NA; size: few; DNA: TGCGCCAGCAGCTTGGACTCCTCGAACACTGAAGCTTTCTTT; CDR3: CASSLDSSNTEAFF
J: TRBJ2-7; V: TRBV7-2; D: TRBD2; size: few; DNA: TGTGCCAGCATGAAGGCGGGAGCAAATTACGAGCAGTACTTC; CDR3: CASMKAGANYEQYF
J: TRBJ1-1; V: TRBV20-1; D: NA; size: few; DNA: TGCAGTGCTAGGGGCCTGCGACAGAACACTGAAGCTTTCTTT; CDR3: CSARGLRQNTEAFF
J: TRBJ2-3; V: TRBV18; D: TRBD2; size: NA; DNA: TGTGCCAGCTCACCACTAAGCGGGAGTAGCACAGATACGCAGTATTTT; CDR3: CASSPLSGSSTDTQYF
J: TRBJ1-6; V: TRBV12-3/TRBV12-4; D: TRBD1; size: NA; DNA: TGTGCCAGCGGTACAGGGGATCTTAATTCACCCCTCCACTTT; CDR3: CASGTGDLNSPLHF
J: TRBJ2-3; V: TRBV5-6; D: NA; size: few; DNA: TGTGCCAGCACTTTTGCTAACACGCAGTATTTT; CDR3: CASTFANTQYF